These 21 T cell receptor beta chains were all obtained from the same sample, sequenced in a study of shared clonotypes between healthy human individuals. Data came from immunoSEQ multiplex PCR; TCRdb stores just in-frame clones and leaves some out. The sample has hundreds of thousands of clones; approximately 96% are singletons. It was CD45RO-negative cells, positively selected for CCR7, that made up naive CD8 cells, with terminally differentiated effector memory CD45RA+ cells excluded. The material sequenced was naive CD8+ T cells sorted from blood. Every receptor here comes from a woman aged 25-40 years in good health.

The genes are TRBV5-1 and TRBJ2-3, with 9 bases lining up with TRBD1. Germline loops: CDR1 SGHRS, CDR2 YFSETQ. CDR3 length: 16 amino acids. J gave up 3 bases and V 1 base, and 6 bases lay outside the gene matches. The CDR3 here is CASSLSTGGLTDTQYF. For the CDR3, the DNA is TGCGCCAGCAGCTTGTCGACAGGGGGTTTGACAGATACGCAGTATTTT.

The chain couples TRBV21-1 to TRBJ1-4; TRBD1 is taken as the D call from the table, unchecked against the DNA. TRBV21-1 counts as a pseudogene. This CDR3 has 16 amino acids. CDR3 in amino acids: CASSTPNQGPGEKLFF. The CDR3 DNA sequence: TGTGCCAGCAGCACCCCGAATCAGGGCCCGGGTGAAAAACTGTTTTTT.

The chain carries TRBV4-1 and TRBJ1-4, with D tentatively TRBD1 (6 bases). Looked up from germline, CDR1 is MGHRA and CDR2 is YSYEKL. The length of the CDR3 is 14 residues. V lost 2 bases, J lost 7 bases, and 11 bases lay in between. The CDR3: CASSQRQASEKLFF. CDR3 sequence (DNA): TGCGCCAGCAGCCAACGACAGGCGAGTGAAAAACTGTTTTTT.

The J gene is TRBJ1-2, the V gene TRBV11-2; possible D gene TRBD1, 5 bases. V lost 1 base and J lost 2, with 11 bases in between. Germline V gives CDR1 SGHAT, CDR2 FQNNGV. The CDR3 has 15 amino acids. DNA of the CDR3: TGTGCCAGCAGCTTAGCGGGCGGGGGAAACTATGGCTACACCTTC. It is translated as CASSLAGGGNYGYTF.

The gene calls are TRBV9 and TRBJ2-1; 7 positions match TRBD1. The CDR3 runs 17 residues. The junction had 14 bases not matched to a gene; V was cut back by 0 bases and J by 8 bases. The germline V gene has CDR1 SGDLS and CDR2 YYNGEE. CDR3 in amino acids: CASSVDPGQKYYYEQFF. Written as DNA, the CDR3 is TGTGCCAGCAGCGTAGATCCGGGACAGAAGTACTATTATGAGCAGTTCTTC.

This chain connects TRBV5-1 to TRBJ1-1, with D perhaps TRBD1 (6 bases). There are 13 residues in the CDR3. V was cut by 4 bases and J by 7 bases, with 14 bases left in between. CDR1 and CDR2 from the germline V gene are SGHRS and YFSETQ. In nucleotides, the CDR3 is TGCGCCAGCAGCCTGGACAGCCTATTTGAAGCTTTCTTT. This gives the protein CASSLDSLFEAFF.

CDR3 bases: TGCGCCAGCAGCCAAGTGGGGAGCGGCTTCTACAATGAGCAGTTCTTC. Protein product: CASSQVGSGFYNEQFF. This chain links TRBV4-1 with TRBJ2-1; tentatively, D is TRBD2 (5 bases). This CDR3 comprises 16 residues. Germline V lookup: CDR1 MGHRA, CDR2 YSYEKL. Trimming stripped 1 base from V and 3 bases from J, with 13 bases between.

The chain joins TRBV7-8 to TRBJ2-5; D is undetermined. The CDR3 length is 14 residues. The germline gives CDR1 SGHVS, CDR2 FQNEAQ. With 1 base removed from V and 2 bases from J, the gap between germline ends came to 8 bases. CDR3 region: CASSLGPAQETQYF. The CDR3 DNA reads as TGTGCCAGCAGCTTAGGGCCAGCGCAAGAGACCCAGTACTTC. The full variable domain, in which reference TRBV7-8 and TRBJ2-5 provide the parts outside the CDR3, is GAGVSQSPRYKVAKRGQDVALRCDPISGHVSLFWYQQALGQGPEFLTYFQNEAQLDKSGLPSDRFFAERPEGSVSTLKIQRTQQEDSAVYLCASSLGPAQETQYFGPGTRLLVL.

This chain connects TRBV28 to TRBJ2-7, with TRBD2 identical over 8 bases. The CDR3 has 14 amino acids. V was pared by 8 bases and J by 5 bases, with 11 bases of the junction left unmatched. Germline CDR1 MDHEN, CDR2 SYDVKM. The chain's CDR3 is CASYLGTRFHEQYF. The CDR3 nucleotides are TGTGCCAGCTACCTGGGGACTAGATTCCACGAGCAGTACTTC.

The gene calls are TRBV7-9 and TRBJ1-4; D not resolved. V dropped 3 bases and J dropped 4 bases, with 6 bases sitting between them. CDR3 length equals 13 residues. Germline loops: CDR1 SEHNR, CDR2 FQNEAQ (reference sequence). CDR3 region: CASSFSDNEKLFF. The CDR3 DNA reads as TGTGCCAGCAGCTTCAGCGATAATGAAAAACTGTTTTTT.

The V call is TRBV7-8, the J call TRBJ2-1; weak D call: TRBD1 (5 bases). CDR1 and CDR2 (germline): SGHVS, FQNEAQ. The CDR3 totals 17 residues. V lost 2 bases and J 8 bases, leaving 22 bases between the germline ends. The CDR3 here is CASSLSGTGPRSHEQFF. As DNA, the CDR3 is TGTGCCAGCAGCTTATCAGGAACAGGCCCGAGGTCGCATGAGCAGTTCTTC.

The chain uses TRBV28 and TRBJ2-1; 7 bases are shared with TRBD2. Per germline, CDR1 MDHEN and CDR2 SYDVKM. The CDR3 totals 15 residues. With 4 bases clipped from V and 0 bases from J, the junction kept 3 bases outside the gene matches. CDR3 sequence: CASSSRESSYNEQFF. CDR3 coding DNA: TGTGCCAGCAGTTCGCGGGAGAGCTCCTACAATGAGCAGTTCTTC.

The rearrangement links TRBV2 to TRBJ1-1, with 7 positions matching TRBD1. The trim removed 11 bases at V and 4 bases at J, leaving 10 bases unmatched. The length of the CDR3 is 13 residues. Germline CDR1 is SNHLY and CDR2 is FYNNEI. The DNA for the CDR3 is TGTGCCGGCTCAGACAGGGTCGGCACTGAAGCTTTCTTT. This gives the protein CAGSDRVGTEAFF.

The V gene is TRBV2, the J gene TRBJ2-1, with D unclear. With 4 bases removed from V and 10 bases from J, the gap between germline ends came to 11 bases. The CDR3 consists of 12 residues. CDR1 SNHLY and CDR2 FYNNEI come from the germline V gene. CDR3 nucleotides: TGTGCCAGCAGTGCAGTAGTCCAGGAGCAGTTCTTC. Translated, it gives CASSAVVQEQFF.

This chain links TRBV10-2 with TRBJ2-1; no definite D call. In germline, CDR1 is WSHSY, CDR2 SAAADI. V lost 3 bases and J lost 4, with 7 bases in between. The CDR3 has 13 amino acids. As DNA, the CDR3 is TGCGCCAGCAGTGACCCGATTTACAATGAGCAGTTCTTC. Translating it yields CASSDPIYNEQFF.

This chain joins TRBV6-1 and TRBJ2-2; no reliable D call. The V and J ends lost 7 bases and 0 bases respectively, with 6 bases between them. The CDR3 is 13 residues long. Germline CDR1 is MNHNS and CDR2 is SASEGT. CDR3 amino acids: CASKAPNTGELFF. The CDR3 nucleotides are TGTGCCAGCAAGGCACCGAACACCGGGGAGCTGTTTTTT.

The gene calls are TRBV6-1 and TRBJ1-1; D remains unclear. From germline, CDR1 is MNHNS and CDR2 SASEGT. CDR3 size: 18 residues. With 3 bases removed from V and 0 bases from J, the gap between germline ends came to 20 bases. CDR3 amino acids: CASSDGVAKPSMNTEAFF. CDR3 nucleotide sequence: TGTGCCAGCAGTGACGGGGTGGCAAAACCAAGCATGAACACTGAAGCTTTCTTT.

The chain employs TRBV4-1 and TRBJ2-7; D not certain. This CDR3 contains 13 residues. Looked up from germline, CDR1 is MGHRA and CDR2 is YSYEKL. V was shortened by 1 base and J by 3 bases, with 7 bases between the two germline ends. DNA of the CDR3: TGCGCCAGCAGCCAAGCTTCGGGCTACGAGCAGTACTTC. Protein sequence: CASSQASGYEQYF.

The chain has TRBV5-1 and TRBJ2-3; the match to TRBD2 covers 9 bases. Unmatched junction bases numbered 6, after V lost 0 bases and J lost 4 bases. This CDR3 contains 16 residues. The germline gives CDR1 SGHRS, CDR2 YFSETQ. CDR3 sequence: CASSLAVSGRSDTQYF. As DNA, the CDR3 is TGCGCCAGCAGCTTGGCAGTTAGCGGGAGATCAGATACGCAGTATTTT. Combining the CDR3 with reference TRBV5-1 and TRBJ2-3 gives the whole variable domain KAGVTQTPRYLIKTRGQQVTLSCSPISGHRSVSWYQQTPGQGLQFLFEYFSETQRNKGNFPGRFSGRQFSNSRSEMNVSTLELGDSALYLCASSLAVSGRSDTQYFGPGTRLTVL.

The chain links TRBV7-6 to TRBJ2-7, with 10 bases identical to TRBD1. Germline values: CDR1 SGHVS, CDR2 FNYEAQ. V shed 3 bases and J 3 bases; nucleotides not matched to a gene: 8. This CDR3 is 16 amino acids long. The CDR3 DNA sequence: TGTGCCAGCAGCTTTTCCGACAGGGGGCAGATCTACGAGCAGTACTTC. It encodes CASSFSDRGQIYEQYF.

This CDR3 reads CASSLLSVNTEAFF. Here the CDR3 DNA reads TGTGCCAGCAGCTTGCTCTCGGTGAACACTGAAGCTTTCTTT. V usage is TRBV5-8 and J usage is TRBJ1-1; D is unresolved. The CDR3 contains 14 residues. Germline assignment: CDR1 SGHTS and CDR2 YDEGEE. The ends were cut back, 1 base at V and 0 bases at J, with 7 bases in the middle.